The sequence of this T cell receptor beta chain was determined in a study of CD8 T cells in Susac syndrome. The study's findings and limits: The study acknowledged a relatively small number of individuals in its TCR sequencing and HLA analysis.

Remarks on this clonotype: No antigen is known for it.

CD8+ and CD4+ T cells circulating in blood were sequenced for TCR beta. Negative isolation yielded CD8+ and CD4+ T cells; FACS enriched TEMRA cells. Reverse transcription used about 0.45 to 1 ug RNA and random hexamers. Multiplex immunoSEQ PCR targeted 54 Vbeta and 13 Jbeta TCR beta segments. TCRdb passed the immunoSEQ multiplex PCR reads through MiXCR, listing each CDR3 protein once. This sample carries 150,000 to 250,000 distinct CDR3 sequences, about 95% of them seen once, and the ten largest clones take 0.093%. This CDR3 spans 14 amino acids. V gave up 10 bases and J gave up 2 bases, with 15 bases separating them. Germline values: CDR1 SEHNR, CDR2 FQNEAQ (reference sequence).

This TCR came from a human donor with multiple sclerosis. The source material was CD4+ T cells from PBMCs. The chain joins TRBV7-9 to TRBJ2-1; D may correspond to TRBD1 or TRBD2 (5 bases each). This chain's CDR3 is CAIPGTFTYNEQFF. CDR3 coding DNA: TGTGCCATCCCCGGGACGTTTACCTACAATGAGCAGTTCTTC.